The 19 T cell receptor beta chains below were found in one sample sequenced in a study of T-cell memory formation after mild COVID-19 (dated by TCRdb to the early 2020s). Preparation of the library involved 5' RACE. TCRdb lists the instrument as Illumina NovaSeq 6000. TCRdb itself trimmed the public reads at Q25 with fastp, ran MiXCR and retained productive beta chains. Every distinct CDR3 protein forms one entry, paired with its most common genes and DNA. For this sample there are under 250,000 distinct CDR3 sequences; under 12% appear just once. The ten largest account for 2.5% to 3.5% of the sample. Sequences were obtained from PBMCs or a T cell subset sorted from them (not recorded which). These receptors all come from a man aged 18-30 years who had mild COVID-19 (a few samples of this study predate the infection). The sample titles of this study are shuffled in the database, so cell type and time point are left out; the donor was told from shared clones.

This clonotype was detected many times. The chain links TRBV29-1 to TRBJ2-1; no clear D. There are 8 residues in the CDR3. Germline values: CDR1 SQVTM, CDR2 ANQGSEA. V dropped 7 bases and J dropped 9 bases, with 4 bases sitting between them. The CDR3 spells CSGGEQFF. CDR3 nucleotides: TGCAGCGGTGGTGAGCAGTTCTTC.

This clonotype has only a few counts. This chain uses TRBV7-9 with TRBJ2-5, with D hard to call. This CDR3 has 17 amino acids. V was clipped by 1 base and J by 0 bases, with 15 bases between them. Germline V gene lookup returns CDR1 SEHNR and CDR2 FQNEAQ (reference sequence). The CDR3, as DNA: TGTGCCAGCAGCTTAGTCTCCCTCACCCAGTACCAAGAGACCCAGTACTTC. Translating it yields CASSLVSLTQYQETQYF.

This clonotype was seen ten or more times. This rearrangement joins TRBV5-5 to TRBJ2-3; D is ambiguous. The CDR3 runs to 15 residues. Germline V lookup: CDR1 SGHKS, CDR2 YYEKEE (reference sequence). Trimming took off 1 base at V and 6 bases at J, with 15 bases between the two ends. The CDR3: CASSLSSVAADTQYF. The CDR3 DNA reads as TGTGCCAGCAGCTTGTCGTCGGTAGCAGCCGATACGCAGTATTTT.

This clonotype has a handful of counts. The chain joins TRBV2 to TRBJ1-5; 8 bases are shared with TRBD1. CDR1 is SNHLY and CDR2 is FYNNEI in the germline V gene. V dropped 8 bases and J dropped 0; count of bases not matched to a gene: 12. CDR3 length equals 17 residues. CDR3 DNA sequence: TGTGCCAGCTCCTCTCAGGGGGCAGTAGATAGCAATCAGCCCCAGCATTTT. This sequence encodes CASSSQGAVDSNQPQHF. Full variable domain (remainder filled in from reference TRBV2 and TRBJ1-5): EPEVTQTPSHQVTQMGQEVILRCVPISNHLYFYWYRQILGQKVEFLVSFYNNEISEKSEIFDDQFSVERPDGSNFTLKIRSTKLEDSAMYFCASSSQGAVDSNQPQHFGDGTRLSIL.

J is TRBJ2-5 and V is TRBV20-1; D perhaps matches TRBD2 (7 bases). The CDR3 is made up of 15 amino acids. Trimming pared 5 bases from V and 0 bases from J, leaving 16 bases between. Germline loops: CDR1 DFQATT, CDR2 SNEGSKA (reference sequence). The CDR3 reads CSARGDKDYQETQYF. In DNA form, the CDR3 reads TGCAGTGCTCGGGGGGACAAGGATTACCAAGAGACCCAGTACTTC.

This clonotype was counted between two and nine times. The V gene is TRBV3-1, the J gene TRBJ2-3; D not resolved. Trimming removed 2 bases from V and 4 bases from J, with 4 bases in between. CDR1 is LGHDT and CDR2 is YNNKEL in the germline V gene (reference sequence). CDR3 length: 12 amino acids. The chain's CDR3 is CASSQPPDTQYF. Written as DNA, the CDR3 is TGTGCCAGCAGCCAACCCCCAGATACGCAGTATTTT.

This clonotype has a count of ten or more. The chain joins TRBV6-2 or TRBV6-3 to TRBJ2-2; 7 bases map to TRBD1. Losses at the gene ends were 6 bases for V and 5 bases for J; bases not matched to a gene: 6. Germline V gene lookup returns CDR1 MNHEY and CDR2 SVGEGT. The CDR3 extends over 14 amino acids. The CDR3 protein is CASRTRGSTGELFF. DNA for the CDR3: TGTGCCAGCAGGACCAGGGGGTCTACCGGGGAGCTGTTTTTT.

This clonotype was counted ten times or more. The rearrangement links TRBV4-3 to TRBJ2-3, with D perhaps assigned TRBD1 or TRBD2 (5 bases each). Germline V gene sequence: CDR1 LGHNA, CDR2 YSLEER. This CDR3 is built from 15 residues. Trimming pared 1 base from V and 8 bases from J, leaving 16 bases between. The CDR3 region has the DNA TGCGCCAGCAGCCAAGCCGGGGCTCCTCCCGCTACGCAGTATTTT. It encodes CASSQAGAPPATQYF.

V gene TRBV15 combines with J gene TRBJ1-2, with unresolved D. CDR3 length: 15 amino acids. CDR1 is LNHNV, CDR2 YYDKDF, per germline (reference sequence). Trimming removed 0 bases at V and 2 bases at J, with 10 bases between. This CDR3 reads CATSRDPGVNYGYTF. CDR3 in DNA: TGTGCCACCAGCAGAGATCCGGGAGTGAACTATGGCTACACCTTC.

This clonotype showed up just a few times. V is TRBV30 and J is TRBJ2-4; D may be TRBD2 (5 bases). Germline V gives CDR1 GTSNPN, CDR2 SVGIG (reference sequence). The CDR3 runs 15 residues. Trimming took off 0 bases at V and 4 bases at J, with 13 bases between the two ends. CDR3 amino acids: CAWSVDRRGKNIQYF. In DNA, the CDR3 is TGTGCCTGGAGTGTAGATCGGAGAGGGAAAAACATTCAGTACTTC.

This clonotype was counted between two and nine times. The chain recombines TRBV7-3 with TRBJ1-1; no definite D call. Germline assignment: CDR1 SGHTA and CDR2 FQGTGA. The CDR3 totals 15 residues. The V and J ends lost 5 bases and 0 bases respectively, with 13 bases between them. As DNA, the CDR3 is TGTGCCAGCAGCCAGGACGGGCAGGTGAACACTGAAGCTTTCTTT. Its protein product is CASSQDGQVNTEAFF. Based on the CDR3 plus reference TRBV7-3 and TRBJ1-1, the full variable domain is GAGVSQTPSNKVTEKGKYVELRCDPISGHTALYWYRQSLGQGPEFLIYFQGTGAADDSGLPNDRFFAVRPEGSVSTLKIQRTERGDSAVYLCASSQDGQVNTEAFFGQGTRLTVV.

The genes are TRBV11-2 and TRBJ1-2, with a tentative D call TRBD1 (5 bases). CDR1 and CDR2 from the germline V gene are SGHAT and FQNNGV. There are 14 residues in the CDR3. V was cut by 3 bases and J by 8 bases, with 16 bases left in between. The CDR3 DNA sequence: TGTGCCAGCAGCTTGGACGAAAACAGGCAGGGCTACACCTTC. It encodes CASSLDENRQGYTF.

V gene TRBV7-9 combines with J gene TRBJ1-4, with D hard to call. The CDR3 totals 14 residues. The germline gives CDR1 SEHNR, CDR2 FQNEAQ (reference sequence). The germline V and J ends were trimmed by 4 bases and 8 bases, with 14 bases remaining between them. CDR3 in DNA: TGTGCCAGCAGCTCGTCGACGTGGGAAGAAAAACTGTTTTTT. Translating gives CASSSSTWEEKLFF.

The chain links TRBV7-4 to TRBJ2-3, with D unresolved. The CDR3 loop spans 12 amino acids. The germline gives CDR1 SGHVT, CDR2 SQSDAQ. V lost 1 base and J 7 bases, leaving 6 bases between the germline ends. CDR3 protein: CASSLGEHTQYF. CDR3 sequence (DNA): TGTGCCAGCAGCTTAGGGGAACATACGCAGTATTTT.

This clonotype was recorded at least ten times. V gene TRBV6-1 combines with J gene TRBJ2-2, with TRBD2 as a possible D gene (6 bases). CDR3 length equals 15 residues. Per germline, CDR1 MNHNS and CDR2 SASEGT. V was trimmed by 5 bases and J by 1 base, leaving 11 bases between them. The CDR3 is CASSPGTLNTGELFF. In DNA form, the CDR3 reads TGTGCCAGCAGTCCCGGGACTTTGAACACCGGGGAGCTGTTTTTT.

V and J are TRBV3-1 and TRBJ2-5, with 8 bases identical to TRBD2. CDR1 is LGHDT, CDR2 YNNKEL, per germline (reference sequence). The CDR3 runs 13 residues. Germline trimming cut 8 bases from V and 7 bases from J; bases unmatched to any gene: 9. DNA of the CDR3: TGTGCCAGCTTGAGCGGGGGACCGGGGACCCAGTACTTC. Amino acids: CASLSGGPGTQYF.

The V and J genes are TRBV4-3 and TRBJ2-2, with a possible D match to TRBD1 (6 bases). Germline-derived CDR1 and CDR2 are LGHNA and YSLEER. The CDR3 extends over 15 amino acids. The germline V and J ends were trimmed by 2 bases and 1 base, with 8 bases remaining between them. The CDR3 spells CASSQLTGNTGELFF. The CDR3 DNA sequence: TGCGCCAGCAGCCAACTGACAGGGAACACCGGGGAGCTGTTTTTT.

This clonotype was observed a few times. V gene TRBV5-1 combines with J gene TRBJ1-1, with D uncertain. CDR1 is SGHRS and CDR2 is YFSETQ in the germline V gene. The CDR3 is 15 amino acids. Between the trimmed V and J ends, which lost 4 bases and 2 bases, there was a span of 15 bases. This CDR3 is CASSPEPGRNTEAFF. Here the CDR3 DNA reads TGCGCCAGCAGCCCCGAGCCGGGTCGAAACACTGAAGCTTTCTTT.

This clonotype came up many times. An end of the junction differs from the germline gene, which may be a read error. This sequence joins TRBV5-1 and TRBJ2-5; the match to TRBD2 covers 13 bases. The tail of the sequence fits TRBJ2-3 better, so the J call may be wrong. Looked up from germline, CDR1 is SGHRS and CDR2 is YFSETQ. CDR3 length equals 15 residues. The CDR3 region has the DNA TGCGCCAGCAGCTCTACTAGCGGGGGGGCAGAGACGCAGTATTTT. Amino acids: CASSSTSGGAETQYF.